This T cell receptor (beta chain) was sequenced during a study of cytomegalovirus exposure and HLA in healthy donors. Healthy bone marrow donors made up the donors. As for this clone: The antigen remains unidentified.

Use of 60 Vbeta and 13 Jbeta primers characterized the PCR. In the original processing: Roughly 10 million shared chains were among 80 million or so unique TCR beta chains counted in a later analysis. Data came from immunoSEQ multiplex PCR; TCRdb stores just in-frame clones and leaves some out. The V and J calls and the clone size are those of that table, but D and trimming were determined from the DNA. Among 100,000 to 150,000 clones listed, 65% to 80% were seen once. Study results and limitations: The productive fraction for most TCR beta V segments was about 87% or about 30% in an earlier analysis. CMV antigen specificity of three CMV-associated chains was confirmed in vitro.

This clonotype originated in a woman between 18 and 29 years old in good health and CMV-seronegative. Sequencing was done on a sample of PBMCs.

CDR3 in DNA: TGTGCCTGGAGTCGGGACAGGAGTTATGGCTACACCTTC. Translated, it gives CAWSRDRSYGYTF. The J gene is TRBJ1-2, the V gene TRBV30, with 8 bases lining up with TRBD1. The CDR3 contains 13 residues. Losses at the gene ends were 2 bases for V and 5 bases for J; bases not matched to a gene: 4. From germline, CDR1 is GTSNPN and CDR2 SVGIG (reference sequence).